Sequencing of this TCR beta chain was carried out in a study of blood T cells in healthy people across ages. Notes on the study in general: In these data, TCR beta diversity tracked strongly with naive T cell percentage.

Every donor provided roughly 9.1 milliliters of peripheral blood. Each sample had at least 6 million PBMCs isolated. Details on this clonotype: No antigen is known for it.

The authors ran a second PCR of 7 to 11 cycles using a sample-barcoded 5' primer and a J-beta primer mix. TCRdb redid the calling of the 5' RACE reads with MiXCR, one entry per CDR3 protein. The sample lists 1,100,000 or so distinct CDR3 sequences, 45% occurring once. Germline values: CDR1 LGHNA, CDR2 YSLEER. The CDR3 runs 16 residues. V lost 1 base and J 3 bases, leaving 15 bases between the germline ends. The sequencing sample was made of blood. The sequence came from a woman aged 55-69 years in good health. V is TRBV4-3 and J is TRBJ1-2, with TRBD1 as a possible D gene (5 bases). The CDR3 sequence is CASSQVNSDIYYGYTF. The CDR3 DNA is TGCGCCAGCAGCCAAGTTAATTCGGACATATACTATGGCTACACCTTC.